The following is a TCR beta chain sequence with its context. Its antigen is as yet unknown. This PCR relied on a set of 60 Vbeta primers and 13 Jbeta primers. The assay was immunoSEQ multiplex PCR, and TCRdb's table has in-frame clones only and misses some. The table includes roughly 80,000 clones, roughly 75% detected once. These data come from a study of cytomegalovirus exposure and HLA in healthy donors. Overall study results and limits: The study had only CMV serostatus as immune exposure information.

Trimming removed 1 base at V and 3 bases at J, with 9 bases between. Germline V CDR1 and CDR2: GTSNPN, SVGIG (reference sequence). This CDR3 region has 14 residues. The TCR sequence derives from a woman between 40 and 50 years old in good health and CMV-seronegative. V usage is TRBV30 and J usage is TRBJ1-4; the D is unclear. Sequenced material: PBMCs. The CDR3 DNA is TGTGCCTGGAGTGGGAGGGAATCTAATGAAAAACTGTTTTTT. This gives the protein CAWSGRESNEKLFF.